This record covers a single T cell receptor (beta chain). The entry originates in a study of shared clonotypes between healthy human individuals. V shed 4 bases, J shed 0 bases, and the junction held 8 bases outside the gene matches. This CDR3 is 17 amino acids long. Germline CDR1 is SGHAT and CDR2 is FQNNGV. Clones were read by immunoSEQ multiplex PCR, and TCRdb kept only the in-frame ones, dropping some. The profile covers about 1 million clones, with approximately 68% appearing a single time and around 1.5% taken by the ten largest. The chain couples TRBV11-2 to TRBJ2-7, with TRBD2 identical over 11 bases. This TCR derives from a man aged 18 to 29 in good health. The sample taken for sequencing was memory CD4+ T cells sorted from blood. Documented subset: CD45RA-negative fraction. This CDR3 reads CASSSRTSGSFSYEQYF. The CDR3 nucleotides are TGTGCCAGCAGCTCCCGGACTAGCGGGTCCTTCTCCTACGAGCAGTACTTC.